These 3 T cell receptor beta chains came from one sample sequenced in a study of T cell changes during pregnancy in multiple sclerosis. Produced via immunoSEQ multiplex PCR; TCRdb's table is partial and in-frame only. Of some 60,000 clones in the sample, around 95% were seen once. Sequences were derived from CD4+ T cells from peripheral blood mononuclear cells, sampled before pregnancy. All receptors derive from a female donor with multiple sclerosis, enrolled in a pregnancy study.

V gene TRBV12-5 combines with J gene TRBJ1-3; D is uncertain. CDR1 is LGHNT and CDR2 is FRNRAP in the germline V gene. The CDR3 loop spans 14 amino acids. V was cut by 7 bases and J by 8 bases, with 18 bases left in between. CDR3 sequence: CASDSTLGVDTIYF. CDR3 DNA: TGTGCTAGTGACTCGACCCTCGGGGTGGACACCATATATTTT.

This chain connects TRBV5-1 to TRBJ2-5, with D perhaps matching TRBD1 (6 bases). Trimming removed 3 bases at V and 7 bases at J, with 19 bases between. The CDR3 consists of 15 residues. Germline V gene data show CDR1 as SGHRS and CDR2 as YFSETQ. The DNA for the CDR3 is TGCGCCAGCAGCTCCCGGGACACCCTTAAGTTGACCCAGTACTTC. Translation gives CASSSRDTLKLTQYF.

This chain joins TRBV18 and TRBJ1-1; the D gene is possibly TRBD1 (5 bases). V lost 3 bases to trimming and J lost 0 bases, with 14 bases between them. The CDR3 is 16 amino acids. Germline V CDR1 and CDR2: KGHSH, LQKENI. CDR3 amino acids: CASSPLHRDLNTEAFF. In DNA form, the CDR3 reads TGTGCCAGCTCACCCCTTCATCGGGACTTGAACACTGAAGCTTTCTTT.